The 23 T cell receptor beta chains below were found in one sample sequenced in a study of T cells after yellow fever vaccination. TCRdb reprocessed the 5' RACE reads with MiXCR, giving one entry per CDR3 protein. The repertoire holds about 350,000 distinct CDR3 sequences, with 7% to 9% as singletons. The sequencing used PBMCs, collected about 49 days after the first yellow fever vaccination. These receptors all come from a man aged 18 to 29 who received the YFV17D yellow fever vaccine.

This chain joins TRBV4-3 and TRBJ2-5; D is perhaps TRBD1 (5 bases). CDR3 size: 18 residues. CDR1 is LGHNA and CDR2 is YSLEER in the germline V gene. V lost 0 bases and J 4 bases, leaving 21 bases between the germline ends. The CDR3 DNA reads TGCGCCAGCAGCCAAGAACCTCTGATAATCGGGCAGGGAGAGACCCAGTACTTC. It yields the protein CASSQEPLIIGQGETQYF.

Only a few counts were recorded for this clonotype. This chain links TRBV4-3 with TRBJ2-7; D gene uncertain. Germline CDR1 LGHNA, CDR2 YSLEER. V was trimmed by 1 base and J by 0 bases, leaving 7 bases between them. The CDR3 extends over 14 amino acids. The CDR3 region has the DNA TGCGCCAGCAGCCAAGGGCGGCCCTCCTACGAGCAGTACTTC. Protein sequence: CASSQGRPSYEQYF.

The chain employs TRBV6-6 and TRBJ1-1; D ambiguous. This CDR3 has 11 amino acids. Trimming took off 6 bases at V and 10 bases at J, with 12 bases between the two ends. Germline assignment: CDR1 MNHNY and CDR2 SVGAGI (reference sequence). CDR3 DNA: TGTGCCAGCAGCCCGGAAGGTGGAGCTTTCTTT. This translates into CASSPEGGAFF.

The chain joins TRBV7-3 to TRBJ2-5; unclear D gene. V lost 2 bases, J lost 5 bases, and 15 bases lay in between. Germline V gene sequence: CDR1 SGHTA, CDR2 FQGTGA. The CDR3 length is 15 residues. In DNA, the CDR3 is TGTGCCAGCAGCTTATGGATCGGACCTGCGGAGACCCAGTACTTC. Translating it yields CASSLWIGPAETQYF.

V gene TRBV7-9 combines with J gene TRBJ1-4, with TRBD1 identical over 7 bases. This CDR3 region has 15 residues. Germline CDR1 reads SEHNR; CDR2 reads FQNEAQ (reference sequence). After removal of 5 bases from V and 4 bases from J, the junction contained 7 bases not matched to a gene. The DNA of the CDR3 is TGTGCCAGCAGCCACCCGGGGACAGATAATGAAAAACTGTTTTTT. It codes for CASSHPGTDNEKLFF.

The genes are TRBV3-1 and TRBJ1-6; the match to TRBD1 covers 7 bases. CDR3 length: 14 residues. J gave up 14 bases and V 3 bases, and 10 bases lay outside the gene matches. Germline V gene lookup returns CDR1 LGHDT and CDR2 YNNKEL (reference sequence). CDR3 DNA: TGTGCCAGCAGCCAGAACAGGGGCGCCCAAACCCTCCACTTT. Translated: CASSQNRGAQTLHF.

The chain uses TRBV6-1 and TRBJ2-7; 7 positions match TRBD1. The CDR3 loop spans 16 amino acids. V shed 6 bases and J 3 bases; nucleotides not matched to a gene: 14. Germline V gives CDR1 MNHNS, CDR2 SASEGT. The CDR3: CASSHDRVLIYYEQYF. In DNA, the CDR3 is TGTGCCAGCAGCCATGACAGGGTCCTAATTTACTACGAGCAGTACTTC.

This chain connects TRBV24-1 to TRBJ2-7, with D perhaps matching TRBD2 (6 bases). CDR1 is KGHDR and CDR2 is SFDVKD in the germline V gene. V dropped 2 bases and J dropped 2 bases, with 12 bases sitting between them. The CDR3 spans 15 residues. CDR3 DNA sequence: TGTGCCACCAGTGATTGGGGGGAACCGCCCTACGAGCAGTACTTC. Protein: CATSDWGEPPYEQYF.

In its sample, this clonotype was seen a few times. This chain joins TRBV7-9 and TRBJ2-1; either TRBD1 or TRBD2 may supply D (5 bases each). Germline V gene data show CDR1 as SEHNR and CDR2 as FQNEAQ (reference sequence). V lost 5 bases, J lost 8 bases, and 19 bases lay in between. The CDR3 covers 15 residues. CDR3 region: CASSRPRVKGDEQFF. The CDR3 region has the DNA TGTGCCAGCAGCAGACCGAGGGTCAAAGGGGATGAGCAGTTCTTC.

The chain carries TRBV7-2 and TRBJ1-3; no definite D call. CDR1 and CDR2 from the germline V gene are SGHTA and FQGNSA. Trimming took off 1 base at V and 2 bases at J, with 9 bases between the two ends. The length of the CDR3 is 15 residues. DNA for the CDR3: TGTGCCAGCAGCTTAGTTGCCGGGGCTGGAAACACCATATATTTT. As protein: CASSLVAGAGNTIYF.

In this sample, this clonotype turned up a few times. The chain employs TRBV5-4 and TRBJ2-1; 8 bases are a match to TRBD2. The CDR3 extends over 15 amino acids. Germline V gene lookup returns CDR1 SGHNT and CDR2 YYREEE (reference sequence). Losses at the gene ends were 0 bases for V and 6 bases for J; bases not matched to a gene: 5. The DNA for the CDR3 is TGTGCCAGCAGCTTGGGCGGGGGGTTTCTCAATGAGCAGTTCTTC. It translates to CASSLGGGFLNEQFF.

This clonotype has just one count. The chain joins TRBV23-1 to TRBJ2-1, with D uncertain. TRBV23-1 is an ORF; its function is uncertain. Trimming shortened V by 6 bases and J by 8 bases, and 14 bases separated the two germline ends. This CDR3 contains 13 residues. DNA for the CDR3: TGCGCCAGCAGGCAACCGATGTACCATGAGCAGTTCTTC. Protein: CASRQPMYHEQFF.

The genes are TRBV24-1 and TRBJ2-3; the match to TRBD1 covers 7 bases. The ends lost 7 bases at V and 5 bases at J; junction bases unmatched: 17. This CDR3 is built from 17 residues. Per the germline V gene, CDR1 is KGHDR and CDR2 is SFDVKD. The chain's CDR3 is CATRPARNRGRIDTQYF. The CDR3 nucleotides are TGTGCCACCAGGCCAGCCCGAAACAGGGGTAGGATAGATACGCAGTATTTT.

This clonotype was counted ten times or more. This chain joins TRBV7-3 and TRBJ2-3; tentative D call: TRBD2 (6 bases). V shed 5 bases and J shed 1 base, with 16 bases lying between them. The CDR3 has 16 residues. The germline gives CDR1 SGHTA, CDR2 FQGTGA. The CDR3: CASSLNFGGGTDTQYF. As DNA, the CDR3 is TGTGCCAGCAGCCTCAACTTTGGAGGGGGCACAGATACGCAGTATTTT.

This rearrangement joins TRBV7-9 to TRBJ2-1, with 9 bases that match TRBD1. V gave up 5 bases and J gave up 8 bases; unmatched junction bases: 13. The CDR3 consists of 16 residues. The germline CDR1 and CDR2 sequences are SEHNR and FQNEAQ (reference sequence). CDR3 nucleotides: TGTGCCAGCAGCAAAACCCCGGGACAGGGATATCATGAGCAGTTCTTC. Protein sequence: CASSKTPGQGYHEQFF.

The chain links TRBV30 to TRBJ2-2; 9 nucleotides align to TRBD2. The CDR3 contains 16 residues. Germline V gives CDR1 GTSNPN, CDR2 SVGIG (reference sequence). V shed 3 bases, J shed 3 bases, and the junction held 8 bases outside the gene matches. The CDR3 region has the DNA TGTGCCTGGAGGGTTGATGTAGCGGGGGACACCGGGGAGCTGTTTTTT. As protein: CAWRVDVAGDTGELFF.

Only a few counts were recorded for this clonotype. The chain couples TRBV9 to TRBJ2-5; TRBD2 is a possible D gene (7 bases). The germline CDR1 and CDR2 sequences are SGDLS and YYNGEE. V was cut by 3 bases and J by 2 bases, with 11 bases left in between. The CDR3 consists of 14 residues. The DNA for the CDR3 is TGTGCCAGCAGCGCAAGGGGGGGTCAAGAGACCCAGTACTTC. It codes for CASSARGGQETQYF.

This clonotype was observed a few times. The chain joins TRBV27 to TRBJ1-5; perhaps TRBD1 as D (6 bases). Germline CDR1 and CDR2: MNHEY and SMNVEV (reference sequence). This CDR3 comprises 16 residues. Trimming took off 6 bases at V and 4 bases at J, with 19 bases between the two ends. The DNA of the CDR3 is TGTGCCAGCAGCCCTCGCGATACAGGGTTTAATCAGCCCCAGCATTTT. Its protein is CASSPRDTGFNQPQHF.

This clonotype was found a few times. The V call is TRBV12-3 or TRBV12-4, the J call TRBJ1-5; D remains unclear. The CDR3 is 15 residues long. V was clipped by 3 bases and J by 3 bases, with 12 bases between them. The CDR3 protein is CASSFSPEPNQPQHF. DNA for the CDR3: TGTGCCAGCAGTTTCTCGCCCGAACCCAATCAGCCCCAGCATTTT.

This clonotype has more than one count but fewer than ten. The gene calls are TRBV11-2 and TRBJ1-4; perhaps TRBD1 as D (5 bases). The CDR3 spans 16 residues. Per germline, CDR1 SGHAT and CDR2 FQNNGV. V lost 2 bases and J lost 8, with 18 bases in between. CDR3 amino acids: CASSLTQKGLEEKLFF. The CDR3 DNA is TGTGCCAGCAGCTTAACACAAAAGGGGCTTGAGGAAAAACTGTTTTTT.

This chain uses TRBV12-3 or TRBV12-4 with TRBJ2-7, with D perhaps assigned TRBD1 or TRBD2 (6 bases each). The CDR3 spans 13 residues. Trimming cost V 1 base and J 7 bases, with 11 bases left between them. The CDR3 sequence: CASSLDRAGEQYF. Here the CDR3 DNA reads TGTGCCAGCAGTTTAGACAGGGCGGGGGAGCAGTACTTC.

The genes are TRBV6-5 and TRBJ1-1; D is undetermined. The CDR3 runs to 14 residues. Germline CDR1 reads MNHEY; CDR2 reads SVGAGI. Trimming took off 4 bases at V and 3 bases at J, with 12 bases between the two ends. In nucleotides, the CDR3 is TGTGCCAGCAGTTTCCGCGTCAGTGACACTGAAGCTTTCTTT. Amino acid sequence: CASSFRVSDTEAFF.

The rearrangement uses TRBV5-1 and TRBJ2-5; no reliable D call. This CDR3 contains 13 residues. Germline lookup yields CDR1 SGHRS and CDR2 YFSETQ. V lost 0 bases and J 7 bases, leaving 10 bases between the germline ends. The CDR3 reads CASSLEDRGTQYF. The CDR3 nucleotides are TGCGCCAGCAGCTTGGAGGATCGTGGGACCCAGTACTTC.